This TCR beta chain was found in a study of CD8+ T cells in alopecia areata. Study-wide background: Tofacitinib ran 6 to 18 months, followed by 6 months off drug.

Once RNA had been extracted, it was reverse transcribed into cDNA to act as the sequencing template. Assay used: immunoSEQ multiplex PCR; TCRdb lists only in-frame clones, some missing. The data contain 90,000 to 150,000 clones, 35% to 40% of them seen just once; the ten biggest clones take up 3.1%. V was clipped by 1 base and J by 8 bases; unmatched bases: 8. Germline V gives CDR1 SGHDN, CDR2 FVKESK. CDR3 length equals 15 residues. A note on this clone: Its antigen is unknown.

Study conclusions and caveats: Normal scalp showed lower clonality than lesional scalp, especially alopecia totalis/universalis. Mice gave a clearer picture of TCR sharing than patients did, possibly for HLA-related reasons.

J is TRBJ2-1 and V is TRBV14; 7 bases map to TRBD2. The source is a human donor with alopecia areata. Specimen: CD4+ T cells sorted from blood. The chain's CDR3 is CASSQGRLAVHEQFF. CDR3 bases: TGTGCCAGCAGCCAAGGCCGACTAGCAGTCCATGAGCAGTTCTTC. The full variable domain, completed using reference TRBV14 and TRBJ2-1, is EAGVTQFPSHSVIEKGQTVTLRCDPISGHDNLYWYRRVMGKEIKFLLHFVKESKQDESGMPNNRFLAERTGGTYSTLKVQPAELEDSGVYFCASSQGRLAVHEQFFGPGTRLTVL.